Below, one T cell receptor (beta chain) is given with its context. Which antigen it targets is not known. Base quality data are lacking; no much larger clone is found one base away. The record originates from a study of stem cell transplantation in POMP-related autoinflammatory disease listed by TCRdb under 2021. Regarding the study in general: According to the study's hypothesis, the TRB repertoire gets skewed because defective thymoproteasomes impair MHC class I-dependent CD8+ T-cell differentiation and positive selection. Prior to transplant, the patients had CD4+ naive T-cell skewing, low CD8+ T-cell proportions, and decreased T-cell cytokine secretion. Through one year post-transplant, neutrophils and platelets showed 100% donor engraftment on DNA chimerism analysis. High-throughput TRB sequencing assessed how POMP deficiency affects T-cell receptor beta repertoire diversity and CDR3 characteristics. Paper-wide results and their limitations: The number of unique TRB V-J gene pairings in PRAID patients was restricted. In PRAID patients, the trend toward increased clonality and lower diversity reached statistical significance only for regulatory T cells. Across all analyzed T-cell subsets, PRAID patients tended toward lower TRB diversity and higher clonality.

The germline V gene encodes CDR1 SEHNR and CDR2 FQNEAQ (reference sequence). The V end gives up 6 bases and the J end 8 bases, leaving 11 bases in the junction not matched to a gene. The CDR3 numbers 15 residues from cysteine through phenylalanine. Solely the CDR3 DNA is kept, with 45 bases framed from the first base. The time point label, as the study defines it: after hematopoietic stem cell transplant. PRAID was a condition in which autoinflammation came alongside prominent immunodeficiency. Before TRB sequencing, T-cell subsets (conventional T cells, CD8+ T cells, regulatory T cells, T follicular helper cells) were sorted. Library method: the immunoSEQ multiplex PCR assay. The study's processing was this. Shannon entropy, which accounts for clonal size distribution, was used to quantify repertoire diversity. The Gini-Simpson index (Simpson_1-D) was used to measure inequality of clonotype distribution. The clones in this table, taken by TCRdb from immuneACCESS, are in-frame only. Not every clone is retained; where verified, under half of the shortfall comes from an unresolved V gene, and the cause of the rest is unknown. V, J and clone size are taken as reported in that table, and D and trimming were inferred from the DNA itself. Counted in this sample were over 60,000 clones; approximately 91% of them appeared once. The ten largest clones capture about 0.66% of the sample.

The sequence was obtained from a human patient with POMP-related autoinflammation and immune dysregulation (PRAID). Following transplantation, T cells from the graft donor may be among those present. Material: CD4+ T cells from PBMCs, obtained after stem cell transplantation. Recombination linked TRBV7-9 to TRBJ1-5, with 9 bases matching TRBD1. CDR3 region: CASSQETGGREPQHF. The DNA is TGTGCCAGCAGTCAAGAGACAGGGGGAAGAGAGCCCCAGCATTTT.